This entry features one T cell receptor beta chain sequence. The antigen is unknown. One end of the junction varies from germline; a read error may be responsible. The V gene's germline CDR1 is MDHEN and CDR2 SYDVKM. The CDR3 runs to 15 residues. As processed by the authors: A distant-metastasis classifier for papillary thyroid cancer was built using CDR3 differences across clinicopathological groups. MiXCR was used by TCRdb to re-call the PCR reads. TCRdb, not the original authors, processed these V and J calls. The data show approximately 21,000 clones, more than 20% seen once. The sample comes from a study of metastatic and nonmetastatic thyroid tumors. On the study more broadly: Repertoire data that came from the blood and tumor or nodule tissue of malignant and benign thyroid patients were compared. Study-level points and caveats: Benign nodules were reported to have significantly lower TCR beta diversity than malignant thyroid tumors, in blood and tumor.

Treatment of any kind had been given to no patient before thyroid surgery. The receptor was derived from a male donor with papillary thyroid cancer or a benign thyroid nodule (not recorded which). Some clones in this sample may be carry-over from other donors' samples. Sample: blood. This chain uses TRBV28 with TRBJ2-1; TRBD2 is a possible D gene (6 bases). The CDR3 here is CAISPPRGTYNEQFF. CDR3 bases: TGTGCCATCAGTCCCCCGCGGGGTACCTACAATGAGCAGTTCTTC.